The rows below give T cell receptor beta chains drawn from one sample of a study of cytomegalovirus exposure and HLA in healthy donors. Sequenced by immunoSEQ multiplex PCR; TCRdb stores in-frame clones only, minus some. The sample holds roughly 190,000 clones, more than 75% seen once. The sequenced sample was PBMCs. These receptors originate from a middle-aged man in good health and CMV-seropositive. The CDR3 runs from the conserved cysteine through the conserved F or W. The D gene is left open where the match is weak. Size values are once, few and many counts, or a class for expanded clones, and some rows have none.

clone_size: -
d_call: -
v_call: TRBV27
j_call: TRBJ2-2
cdr3_aa: CASSLNSFPTGELFF
cdr3_nt: TGTGCCAGCAGTTTAAATAGTTTTCCGACCGGGGAGCTGTTTTTT

clone_size: -
d_call: -
v_call: TRBV10-3
j_call: TRBJ2-5
cdr3_aa: CATKPEVAVVETQYF
cdr3_nt: TGTGCCACCAAACCCGAGGTAGCCGTGGTGGAGACCCAGTACTTC

clone_size: -
d_call: TRBD2
v_call: TRBV7-9
j_call: TRBJ2-1
cdr3_aa: CASRGTTYNEQFF
cdr3_nt: TGTGCCAGCAGGGGGACTACCTACAATGAGCAGTTCTTC

clone_size: -
d_call: -
v_call: TRBV5-4
j_call: TRBJ1-3
cdr3_aa: CASSLGLQGPSGNTIYF
cdr3_nt: TGTGCCAGCAGCTTGGGGCTACAGGGACCCTCTGGAAACACCATATATTTT

clone_size: -
d_call: TRBD2
v_call: TRBV30
j_call: TRBJ2-1
cdr3_aa: CAWSSSGKGEQFF
cdr3_nt: TGTGCCTGGAGTTCTAGCGGGAAGGGTGAGCAGTTCTTC

clone_size: once
d_call: -
v_call: TRBV19
j_call: TRBJ2-7
cdr3_aa: CASSMAHSRGWPTYEQYF
cdr3_nt: TGTGCCAGTAGTATGGCTCACTCCAGGGGATGGCCGACCTACGAGCAGTACTTC

clone_size: -
d_call: -
v_call: TRBV5-1
j_call: TRBJ2-1
cdr3_aa: CASSPPSGVSYNEQFF
cdr3_nt: TGCGCCAGCAGCCCACCCTCCGGGGTTTCCTACAATGAGCAGTTCTTC

clone_size: -
d_call: -
v_call: TRBV11-2
j_call: TRBJ2-7
cdr3_aa: CASSLDRVRRTYEQYF
cdr3_nt: TGTGCCAGCAGCTTAGATCGAGTCAGGCGAACCTACGAGCAGTACTTC

clone_size: -
d_call: TRBD1
v_call: TRBV5-4
j_call: TRBJ2-7
cdr3_aa: CASSHRDRVDEQYF
cdr3_nt: TGTGCCAGCAGCCACCGGGACAGGGTAGACGAGCAGTACTTC

clone_size: -
d_call: -
v_call: TRBV5-1
j_call: TRBJ2-3
cdr3_aa: CASKGGPADTQYF
cdr3_nt: TGCGCCAGTAAGGGGGGGCCCGCAGATACGCAGTATTTT